This TCR beta chain stems from a study of cytomegalovirus exposure and HLA in healthy donors. As for the study in general: Approximately 77 million unique TCRs from HLA-typed donors were held in an early release of data. General study findings and limits: Among TCR beta chains, those listed as cytomegalovirus-associated numbered 164.

The PCR employed 60 Vbeta primers together with 13 Jbeta primers. Data came from immunoSEQ multiplex PCR; TCRdb stores just in-frame clones and leaves some out. Counted here are about 190,000 clones, approximately 81% occurring once; the ten biggest clones make up less than 4.5%. Of note for this clone: Its specificity is unknown.

The CDR3 runs to 16 residues. The germline gives CDR1 SEHNR, CDR2 FQNEAQ (reference sequence). J was trimmed by 3 bases and V by 3 bases; bases with no gene match: 6. The receptor was isolated from a man over 45 in good health and CMV-seronegative. This rearrangement joins TRBV7-9 to TRBJ2-1; 9 bases fit TRBD2. Sequenced material: PBMCs. CDR3 protein: CASSLGGTSIYNEQFF. In DNA form, the CDR3 reads TGTGCCAGCAGCTTGGGCGGGACTAGCATCTACAATGAGCAGTTCTTC.